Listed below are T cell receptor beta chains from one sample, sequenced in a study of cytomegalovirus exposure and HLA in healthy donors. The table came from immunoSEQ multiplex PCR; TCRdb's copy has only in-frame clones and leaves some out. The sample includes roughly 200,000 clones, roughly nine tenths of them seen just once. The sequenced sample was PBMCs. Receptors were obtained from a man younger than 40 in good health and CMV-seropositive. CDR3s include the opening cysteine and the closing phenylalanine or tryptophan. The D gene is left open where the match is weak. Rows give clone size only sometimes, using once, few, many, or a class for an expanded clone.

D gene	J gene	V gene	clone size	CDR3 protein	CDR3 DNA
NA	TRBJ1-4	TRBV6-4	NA	CASSREATNEKLFF	TGTGCCAGCAGTCGAGAAGCAACTAATGAAAAACTGTTTTTT
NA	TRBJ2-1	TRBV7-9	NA	CASSVRDAWQFF	TGTGCCAGCAGCGTACGGGACGCTTGGCAGTTCTTC
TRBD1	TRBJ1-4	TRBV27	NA	CASSLAGGEEKLFF	TGTGCCAGCAGTTTGGCAGGGGGTGAAGAAAAACTGTTTTTT
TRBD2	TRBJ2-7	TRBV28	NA	CASSPGLAGLWDPSLTYEQYF	TGTGCCAGCAGTCCAGGACTAGCGGGACTTTGGGACCCGTCTTTAACCTACGAGCAGTACTTC
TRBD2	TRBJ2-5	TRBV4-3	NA	CASSPGGPQETQYF	TGCGCCAGCAGCCCGGGGGGTCCCCAAGAGACCCAGTACTTC
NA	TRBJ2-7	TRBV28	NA	CASSAGQDWPYEQYF	TGTGCCAGCAGCGCGGGGCAGGATTGGCCCTACGAGCAGTACTTC
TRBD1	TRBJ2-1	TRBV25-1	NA	CASSGWTGSSYNEQFF	TGTGCCAGCAGTGGGTGGACAGGAAGCTCCTACAATGAGCAGTTCTTC
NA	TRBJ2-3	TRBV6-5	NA	CATRGAVRSDTQYF	TGTGCCACCCGGGGGGCCGTTCGTTCAGATACGCAGTATTTT
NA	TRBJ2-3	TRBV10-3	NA	CAISERDPGDTQYF	TGTGCCATCAGTGAGCGGGACCCTGGGGATACGCAGTATTTT
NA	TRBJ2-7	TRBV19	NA	CASSTIVGVSYEQYF	TGTGCCAGTAGTACTATTGTCGGGGTCTCCTACGAGCAGTACTTC
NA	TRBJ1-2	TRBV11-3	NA	CASSEGRASVHGYTF	TGTGCCAGCAGCGAAGGCAGGGCTTCGGTTCATGGCTACACCTTC
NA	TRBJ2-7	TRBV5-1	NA	CASSLEGRRGLGSYEQYF	TGCGCCAGCAGCTTGGAGGGGCGACGGGGGTTGGGATCCTACGAGCAGTACTTC
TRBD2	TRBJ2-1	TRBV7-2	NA	CASSLELAGEEQFF	TGTGCCAGCAGCTTAGAACTAGCGGGAGAGGAGCAGTTCTTC
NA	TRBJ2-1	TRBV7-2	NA	CASSLNFYNEQFF	TGTGCCAGCAGCTTAAACTTCTACAATGAGCAGTTCTTC
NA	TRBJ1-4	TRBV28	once	CASSLRGVNEKLFF	TGTGCCAGCAGTTTAAGAGGGGTTAATGAAAAACTGTTTTTT
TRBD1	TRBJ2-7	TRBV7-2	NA	CASSYEGTGNLGEQYF	TGTGCCAGCAGCTATGAAGGGACAGGCAACCTCGGCGAGCAGTACTTC
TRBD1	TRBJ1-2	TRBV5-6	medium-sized	CASSVNRGSYGYTF	TGTGCCAGCAGCGTCAACAGGGGCTCGTATGGCTACACCTTC
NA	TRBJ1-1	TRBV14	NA	CASAQNTEAFF	TGTGCCAGCGCCCAGAACACTGAAGCTTTCTTT
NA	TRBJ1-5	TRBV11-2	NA	CASSLDTGRQINQPQHF	TGTGCCAGCAGCTTAGATACAGGGAGACAGATCAATCAGCCCCAGCATTTT
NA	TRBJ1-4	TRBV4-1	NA	CASSQEGSLGTNEKLFF	TGCGCCAGCAGCCAAGAGGGGTCATTAGGCACTAATGAAAAACTGTTTTTT
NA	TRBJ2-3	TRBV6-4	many	CASSDSRGADTQYF	TGTGCCAGCAGTGACTCTAGAGGGGCAGATACGCAGTATTTT
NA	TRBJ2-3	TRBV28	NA	CASKDRVTDTQYF	TGTGCCAGCAAGGACCGAGTCACAGATACGCAGTATTTT